Following are 32 T cell receptor beta chains from one sample sequenced in a study of blood T cell repertoires in COVID-19. Method: immunoSEQ multiplex PCR; TCRdb's copy keeps in-frame clones and lacks some. This table has about 38,000 clones, around 90% appearing once. The sequenced sample consisted of peripheral blood. The source is a man aged 60 to 75 with active or convalescent COVID-19.

J is TRBJ2-1 and V is TRBV11-3; D might be TRBD1 (6 bases). Germline lookup yields CDR1 SGHNT and CDR2 YENEEA. V shed 3 bases and J shed 6 bases, with 9 bases lying between them. The CDR3 has 13 residues. This chain's CDR3 is CASSFGTTNEQFF. The CDR3 nucleotides read TGTGCCAGCAGCTTCGGGACAACCAATGAGCAGTTCTTC.

The V and J genes are TRBV4-1 and TRBJ2-1, with 7 bases lining up with TRBD2. Trimming took 3 bases from V and 0 from J; bases not matched to a gene: 2. The CDR3 consists of 15 residues. Germline CDR1 is MGHRA and CDR2 is YSYEKL. CDR3 sequence (DNA): TGCGCCAGCAGCCATGCGGGGGTCTCCTACAATGAGCAGTTCTTC. The encoded protein is CASSHAGVSYNEQFF.

This chain joins TRBV5-6 and TRBJ1-2; perhaps TRBD1 as D (6 bases). The germline CDR1 and CDR2 sequences are SGHDT and YYEEEE. Deletions cut 5 bases from V and 5 bases from J, with 13 bases between. CDR3 length: 13 residues. CDR3 sequence: CASRGTPPYGYTF. The CDR3 DNA follows: TGTGCCAGCAGAGGGACACCCCCTTATGGCTACACCTTC.

The DNA for the CDR3 is TGTGCCAGTAGTATAGGTCCGGGACAGGTGAAACTAGCCAAAAACATTCAGTACTTC. This translates into CASSIGPGQVKLAKNIQYF. The chain has TRBV19 and TRBJ2-4, with 8 bases that match TRBD1. After removal of 1 base from V and 0 bases from J, the junction contained 11 bases not matched to a gene. CDR3 length: 19 amino acids. Germline CDR1 reads LNHDA; CDR2 reads SQIVND (reference sequence).

On this clone: One end of the junction does not line up with germline, which may come from a read error. The CDR3 region is CASLGQGSNQSQHF. Here the CDR3 DNA reads TGTGCCAGTCTCGGACAGGGGTCCAATCAGTCCCAGCATTTT. This rearrangement joins TRBV28 to TRBJ1-5, with TRBD1 matching over 9 bases. CDR1 is MDHEN, CDR2 SYDVKM, per germline. CDR3 length: 14 residues.

The J gene is TRBJ2-3, the V gene TRBV5-1; no reliable D call. Germline V gene data show CDR1 as SGHRS and CDR2 as YFSETQ. The CDR3 extends over 12 amino acids. V lost 2 bases and J 2 bases, leaving 3 bases between the germline ends. CDR3 protein: CASSFNTDTQYF. In nucleotides, the CDR3 is TGCGCCAGCAGCTTTAACACAGATACGCAGTATTTT.

This clone came up once. The V gene is TRBV7-2, the J gene TRBJ2-1; 7 nucleotides line up with TRBD2. Per the germline V gene, CDR1 is SGHTA and CDR2 is FQGNSA. This CDR3 spans 17 amino acids. With V trimmed by 5 bases and J by 7 bases, 17 bases remained unmatched. CDR3 loop: CASSDRRAGLAVNEQFF. DNA of the CDR3: TGTGCCAGCAGCGACAGAAGGGCCGGGCTAGCGGTTAATGAGCAGTTCTTC.

This rearrangement joins TRBV5-1 to TRBJ2-5, with 7 bases matching TRBD1. This CDR3 region has 14 residues. Looked up from germline, CDR1 is SGHRS and CDR2 is YFSETQ. Trimming at V came to 6 bases and at J to 2 bases, leaving 7 bases not matched to a gene. The CDR3 spells CASTGTVGQETQYF. The DNA of the CDR3 is TGCGCCAGCACGGGGACAGTGGGGCAAGAGACCCAGTACTTC. Full variable domain (rest looked up from reference TRBV5-1 and TRBJ2-5): KAGVTQTPRYLIKTRGQQVTLSCSPISGHRSVSWYQQTPGQGLQFLFEYFSETQRNKGNFPGRFSGRQFSNSRSEMNVSTLELGDSALYLCASTGTVGQETQYFGPGTRLLVL.

This chain joins TRBV4-1 and TRBJ2-2; 12 nucleotides match TRBD2. Germline loops: CDR1 MGHRA, CDR2 YSYEKL. V lost 4 bases and J lost 5; bases outside the gene matches: 5. The length of the CDR3 is 16 residues. The CDR3 is CASSLTGLAGTGELFF. The CDR3 DNA follows: TGCGCCAGCAGCCTTACCGGACTAGCGGGAACCGGGGAGCTGTTTTTT.

The rearrangement joins TRBV2 to TRBJ2-1, with 7 bases lining up with TRBD2. This CDR3 comprises 13 residues. The trim removed 5 bases at V and 9 bases at J, leaving 7 bases unmatched. Germline V gene data show CDR1 as SNHLY and CDR2 as FYNNEI. This chain's CDR3 is CASSLGGTSEQFF. Here the CDR3 DNA reads TGTGCCAGCAGTTTGGGGGGGACCAGTGAGCAGTTCTTC. Looking up the rest from reference TRBV2 and TRBJ2-1 gives the full variable domain: EPEVTQTPSHQVTQMGQEVILRCVPISNHLYFYWYRQILGQKVEFLVSFYNNEISEKSEIFDDQFSVERPDGSNFTLKIRSTKLEDSAMYFCASSLGGTSEQFFGPGTRLTVL.

V usage is TRBV2 and J usage is TRBJ2-1, with D possibly matching TRBD2 (6 bases). The CDR3 has 18 residues. Trimming pared 0 bases from V and 4 bases from J, leaving 19 bases between. CDR1 is SNHLY and CDR2 is FYNNEI in the germline V gene. The CDR3 region has the DNA TGTGCCAGCAGTGAAGCGTTTTTGAGCGGGCTATCATACAATGAGCAGTTCTTC. It specifies CASSEAFLSGLSYNEQFF.

The V call is TRBV12-3 or TRBV12-4, the J call TRBJ1-5; D ambiguous. Trimming pared 3 bases from V and 3 bases from J, leaving 6 bases between. CDR3 size: 13 residues. In DNA form, the CDR3 reads TGTGCCAGCAGTTTGGGCCTCAATCAGCCCCAGCATTTT. Protein: CASSLGLNQPQHF.

The V gene is TRBV28, the J gene TRBJ1-6; D is uncertain. With 10 bases removed from V and 3 bases from J, the gap between germline ends came to 10 bases. From germline, CDR1 is MDHEN and CDR2 SYDVKM. CDR3 length: 13 residues. The DNA of the CDR3 is TGTGCCACCTATCCAGGCTATAATTCACCCCTCCACTTT. Its translation: CATYPGYNSPLHF.

The rearrangement links TRBV6-6 to TRBJ1-5; TRBD1 matches at 7 bases. This CDR3 has 14 amino acids. In germline, CDR1 is MNHNY, CDR2 SVGAGI (reference sequence). With 7 bases clipped from V and 6 bases from J, the junction kept 9 bases outside the gene matches. The CDR3 here is CASNARGLGQPQHF. CDR3 in DNA: TGTGCCAGCAACGCGAGGGGGCTCGGTCAGCCCCAGCATTTT.

The chain employs TRBV10-1 and TRBJ2-1; 9 bases are a match to TRBD2. Germline CDR1 and CDR2: WNHNN and SYGVQD (reference sequence). The CDR3 consists of 19 residues. J was trimmed by 4 bases and V by 2 bases; bases with no gene match: 15. CDR3 coding DNA: TGCGCCAGCAGTGAGGGGAGTAGCGGGAGCAGGGCGTTGTACAATGAGCAGTTCTTC. As protein: CASSEGSSGSRALYNEQFF.

The V call is TRBV19, the J call TRBJ2-5; the D gene is possibly TRBD1 (5 bases). This CDR3 spans 16 amino acids. The ends were cut back, 4 bases at V and 5 bases at J, with 20 bases in the middle. Germline V gene data show CDR1 as LNHDA and CDR2 as SQIVND (reference sequence). CDR3 nucleotides: TGTGCCAGTAGTACCCCACGTAAGGGGCTCCGGGAGACCCAGTACTTC. Translating gives CASSTPRKGLRETQYF.

The chain employs TRBV19 and TRBJ1-6, with D maybe TRBD1 (5 bases). The CDR3 loop spans 15 amino acids. Per the germline V gene, CDR1 is LNHDA and CDR2 is SQIVND (reference sequence). V was cut by 6 bases and J by 8 bases, with 17 bases left in between. The CDR3 nucleotides are TGTGCCAGTAGCCCACGTTGGGACTTTGATTCACCCCTCCACTTT. This gives the protein CASSPRWDFDSPLHF.

The sample holds one count of this clone. The chain recombines TRBV19 with TRBJ2-2; D remains ambiguous. Germline CDR1 is LNHDA and CDR2 is SQIVND (reference sequence). Trimming left V 1 base short and J 6 bases short, with 6 bases between. There are 13 residues in the CDR3. The CDR3 protein is CASSIVQAGELFF. The CDR3 DNA reads as TGTGCCAGTAGTATAGTCCAGGCCGGGGAGCTGTTTTTT.

The genes are TRBV5-1 and TRBJ1-1; perhaps TRBD1 as D (5 bases). This CDR3 contains 14 residues. Germline V CDR1 and CDR2: SGHRS, YFSETQ. The ends were cut back, 1 base at V and 1 base at J, with 8 bases in the middle. CDR3 in DNA: TGCGCCAGCAGCTTGCCGGACACGAACACTGAAGCTTTCTTT. This encodes CASSLPDTNTEAFF.

The chain recombines TRBV7-9 with TRBJ2-7; 10 positions match TRBD2. V trimming: 1 base; J trimming: 3 bases; junction bases outside the gene matches: 3. This CDR3 is built from 15 residues. Germline CDR1 and CDR2: SEHNR and FQNEAQ (reference sequence). Here the CDR3 reads CASSLGRTSGYEQYF. Written as DNA, the CDR3 is TGTGCCAGCAGCTTAGGACGGACTAGCGGCTACGAGCAGTACTTC.

A single count supports this clone. The chain recombines TRBV5-1 with TRBJ2-2, with D possibly being TRBD1 (6 bases). In germline, CDR1 is SGHRS, CDR2 YFSETQ. The V end lost 4 bases, the J end lost 4 bases, and 17 bases lay between the germline ends. The CDR3 loop spans 16 amino acids. The CDR3 DNA reads TGCGCCAGCAGCACGCGACAGGCAGCACCCACCGGGGAGCTGTTTTTT. Its translation is CASSTRQAAPTGELFF.

The chain carries TRBV28 and TRBJ2-7; D is ambiguous. The CDR3 loop spans 12 amino acids. Trimming removed 3 bases from V and 4 bases from J, with 7 bases in between. Looked up from germline, CDR1 is MDHEN and CDR2 is SYDVKM. The CDR3 bases are TGTGCCAGCAGTTTTGGGCAGTACGAGCAGTACTTC. It is translated as CASSFGQYEQYF.

This chain joins TRBV2 and TRBJ1-5; D is ambiguous. This CDR3 contains 17 residues. The ends were cut back, 6 bases at V and 3 bases at J, with 21 bases in the middle. Looked up from germline, CDR1 is SNHLY and CDR2 is FYNNEI. This chain's CDR3 is CASRNELGSLDNQPQHF. The CDR3 DNA sequence: TGTGCCAGCAGAAACGAACTGGGCTCCCTGGACAATCAGCCCCAGCATTTT.

The genes are TRBV3-1 (or the pseudogene TRBV3-2) and TRBJ2-3; weak D call: TRBD2 (6 bases). This CDR3 contains 19 residues. Germline CDR1 LGHDT, CDR2 YNNKEL (reference sequence). V dropped 0 bases and J dropped 3 bases, with 22 bases sitting between them. The CDR3 DNA reads as TGTGCCAGCAGCCAAGATTCTCCCCATAGCGGAGTCTTTACAGATACGCAGTATTTT. Its translation: CASSQDSPHSGVFTDTQYF.

V usage is TRBV11-3 and J usage is TRBJ2-1; no firm D call. This CDR3 contains 13 residues. The ends were cut back, 0 bases at V and 7 bases at J, with 7 bases in the middle. The V gene's germline CDR1 is SGHNT and CDR2 YENEEA. The CDR3: CASSLDGWNEQFF. The CDR3 region has the DNA TGTGCCAGCAGCTTAGACGGGTGGAATGAGCAGTTCTTC.

V usage is TRBV20-1 and J usage is TRBJ2-7; TRBD1 aligns across 10 bases. Germline assignment: CDR1 DFQATT and CDR2 SNEGSKA (reference sequence). The CDR3 loop spans 15 amino acids. Unmatched junction bases numbered 8, after V lost 6 bases and J lost 0 bases. Here the CDR3 reads CSASPGTGVSYEQYF. The CDR3 nucleotides are TGCAGTGCAAGTCCCGGGACAGGGGTCTCCTACGAGCAGTACTTC.

The chain recombines TRBV5-4 with TRBJ2-6; D perhaps matches TRBD1 (6 bases). Trimming stripped 4 bases from V and 4 bases from J, with 15 bases between. Germline V gives CDR1 SGHNT, CDR2 YYREEE (reference sequence). The CDR3 contains 16 residues. CDR3 bases: TGTGCCAGCAGCCAAACCACAGGGTACGGGGCCAACGTCCTGACTTTC. Translation gives CASSQTTGYGANVLTF.

V and J are TRBV2 and TRBJ2-5, with D unresolved. Germline CDR1 SNHLY, CDR2 FYNNEI. V lost 5 bases, J lost 0 bases, and 4 bases lay in between. CDR3 length equals 12 residues. The CDR3, as DNA: TGTGCCAGCAGTCACTACCAAGAGACCCAGTACTTC. Translation: CASSHYQETQYF.

V gene TRBV5-1 combines with J gene TRBJ2-1, with TRBD2 matching 14 bases. Germline V gene sequence: CDR1 SGHRS, CDR2 YFSETQ. V was pared by 4 bases and J by 10 bases, with 7 bases of the junction left unmatched. This CDR3 spans 15 amino acids. The chain's CDR3 is CASSPGLAGAVEQFF. In DNA form, the CDR3 reads TGCGCCAGCAGCCCGGGACTAGCGGGAGCGGTAGAGCAGTTCTTC.

This chain uses TRBV7-8 with TRBJ1-3, with 7 bases aligning to TRBD1. Germline assignment: CDR1 SGHVS and CDR2 FQNEAQ. Germline trimming cut 4 bases from V and 2 bases from J; bases unmatched to any gene: 5. The CDR3 has 15 amino acids. This chain's CDR3 is CASSSQGDAGNTIYF. In nucleotides, the CDR3 is TGTGCCAGCAGCTCCCAGGGGGACGCTGGAAACACCATATATTTT.

This sequence joins TRBV6-2 or TRBV6-3 and TRBJ2-3; 12 bases are shared with TRBD2. The CDR3 is 17 residues long. The trim removed 2 bases at V and 3 bases at J, leaving 6 bases unmatched. Per the germline V gene, CDR1 is MNHEY and CDR2 is SVGEGT. The CDR3 region is CASSYTASGRGTDTQYF. For the CDR3, the DNA is TGTGCCAGCAGTTACACCGCTAGCGGGAGGGGAACAGATACGCAGTATTTT.

The rearrangement joins TRBV5-6 to TRBJ2-7, with 10 bases identical to TRBD2. Trimming removed 2 bases from V and 1 base from J; junction bases left unmatched: 12. Germline values: CDR1 SGHDT, CDR2 YYEEEE. CDR3 length: 18 amino acids. CDR3 protein: CASSLYTLAGEPSYEQYF. The CDR3 DNA reads TGTGCCAGCAGCTTATATACGCTAGCGGGAGAACCTTCCTACGAGCAGTACTTC.